This T cell receptor beta chain was identified during a study of cytomegalovirus exposure and HLA in healthy donors (dated by TCRdb to 2016 to 2017). Describing the broader study: In an earlier analysis of 587 of the donors, 276 Gb of sequence data and 117 million unique TCR beta sequences from roughly 190 million T cells were reported. About 300 gigabases of sequencing data and around 88 million unique TCR sequences made up an early release that covered several hundred HLA-typed donors. The genetic ancestry cluster associated with self-reported Caucasian donors included roughly 84% of the roughly 390 genotyped donors. The study aimed to test whether signatures of past pathogen exposure could be identified by cataloging public T cell receptors. The study profiled the T cell repertoires of hundreds of subjects by immunosequencing and related them to cytomegalovirus serostatus. Along with the approximately 700-subject first cohort, a separate validation cohort of some 130 different subjects was used. The study combined high-throughput TCR immunosequencing, statistical association of individual TCRs with disease status, and machine learning to predict cytomegalovirus infection status. A later analysis re-examined previously published TCR beta repertoires from just over 650 donors and added high-resolution HLA genotyping to investigate patterns of TCR occurrence. In the later analysis, no new phenotypic data were used to find candidate immune exposures; instead, reliance was placed on TCR beta sequences and their occurrence across donors. An earlier analysis of roughly 600 of the donors used high-throughput TCR beta sequencing to judge whether each TCR beta V gene segment behaved as functional or pseudogenic. Donor age, sex, ethnicity and CMV serostatus were collected together with the repertoire data. A later genetic analysis took genome-wide SNP genotypes for about 60% of the roughly 670 donors and used that subset as a discovery cohort. All discovery cohort repertoires had been generated on a single sequencing platform. Both class I and class II loci were covered by HLA typing, at four-digit resolution. The number of typed donors differed by locus: 629-630 for A, B, C, DRB1 and DQB1; approximately 520 for DQA1; 606 for DPA1; and about 470 for DPB1. Because of strong linkage in the cohort, a handful of DR-DQ haplotypes were treated as single units for association and clustering. On average, around 200,000 unique TCR beta nucleotide sequences were sequenced per donor among about 400 genotyped donors of the cohort, with roughly 18% of those sequences being non-productive.

Libraries came from the immunoSEQ multiplex PCR assay. For the multiplex PCR, a mixture combining 60 forward primers for TCR Vbeta segments and 13 reverse primers for TCR Jbeta segments was used. The CDR3 region of rearranged TCR beta genes was amplified from genomic DNA with a multiplex PCR assay. The amplified TCR beta libraries were sequenced on the Illumina HiSeq System as 87-base-pair reads. The original methods were these. A later analysis counted some 80 million unique TCR beta chains across the 500 to 850 repertoires, and approximately 11 million of these chains were shared by at least two donors. Raw reads were error-corrected and collapsed into unique sequences with a nearest-neighbor algorithm that merged closely related sequences to remove PCR and sequencing errors. To assign V, D and J gene segments, CDR3 sequences were aligned to IMGT reference sequences. For a sequence to be retained, at least a six-nucleotide match to both a V gene segment and a J gene segment was required. Rearrangements were called productive when the CDR3 lacked stop codons and stayed in frame with V and J; all others were non-productive. Following IMGT convention, CDR3 was defined as the stretch from the second conserved V-encoded cysteine up to the conserved J-encoded phenylalanine. The earlier analysis of 550 to 650 of the donors excluded any sequence lacking an unambiguous match to a single V gene segment. In an earlier analysis of several hundred of the donors, V segments were called functional above 56.7% productive rearrangements and were called segregating when the between-donor standard deviation exceeded 5%. A statistical classification framework was built for diagnosing cytomegalovirus status from the catalog of TCR beta chain sequences. In a later analysis, TCR nucleotide sequences were compared against IMGT/GENE-DB human TR gene sequences so that V and J genes could be assigned. A later analysis assigned CDR3 sequences and most-parsimonious VDJ recombination scenarios with the TCRdist pipeline. In a later analysis, each TCR beta chain was defined by its CDR3 amino acid sequence together with its V-gene family, and reads lacking a unique V-gene family were excluded. As a way to deal with suspected cross-contamination and a sequencing artifact, a later analysis dropped nearly 600 nucleotide sequences that were highly shared and had low generation probability. For each public chain, a later analysis derived a clonal expansion index from normalized ranks of inferred template counts within each repertoire. Generation probabilities in a later analysis came from a VDJ recombination model fitted to out-of-frame rearrangements, and those results were checked against IGoR. In a later analysis, TCR-TCR, TCR-HLA and TCR-CMV co-occurrence was scored with hypergeometric tests, and a repertoire-size bias correction was applied to TCR pairs. A later analysis estimated false discovery rates by permuting HLA or CMV assignments 20 times. In a later analysis, co-occurring TCRs were grouped using DBSCAN, with TCRdist sequence similarity added in when clustering inside HLA-allele-positive subsets. For co-occurrence clustering, repertoires with fewer than 30,000 or more than 120,000 public chains were excluded, along with 4 to 6 repertoires with anomalous nucleotide sharing. Drawn from immuneACCESS, this table holds only the in-frame rearrangements with V and J called that TCRdb kept. Clones are partly lost; checked studies trace under half to an unresolved V gene and leave the rest unexplained. V and J calls and clone size come straight from that table; D and trimming were deduced from the DNA. The sample table records approximately 210,000 clones. The biggest ten clones account for around 0.95% of the sample.

Including cysteine and phenylalanine, the CDR3 has 16 amino acids. CDR3 DNA only is kept here, 48 bases in frame from base 1. V was cut back by 4 bases and J by 3 bases, leaving a gap of 19 bases between them. In the germline V gene, CDR1 corresponds to SGHRS and CDR2 to YFSETQ. Study-wide conclusions, independent of this receptor: Some IMGT-functional V segments, including TRBV6-2 and TRBV6-3, could not be told apart with the 87-base-pair reads, so those segments were excluded. Sequencing depth was assumed to be roughly uniform across donors in the presence/absence analyses, though that assumption may not hold. Immune exposure information for the cohort was limited to CMV serostatus. A later genetic analysis associated a missense DCLRE1C variant with V-gene and J-gene trimming of TCR beta chains, and an independent cohort replicated the association. Most CMV-associated TCR beta chains appeared to be HLA-restricted in a later analysis, and the HLA associations seemed to be driven largely by CMV exposure. A later analysis found that TCR association rates varied across HLA loci, with DRB1 alleles showing the most associated TCRs and HLA-C alleles the fewest. The classifier was reported to diagnose cytomegalovirus status with high specificity and sensitivity in both the original cohort and the validation cohort. A further reported finding was that TCR beta sequences accurately predicted the HLA-A and HLA-B alleles for most subjects in the first cohort. Compared with equally common non-associated chains, HLA-associated TCR beta chains in a later analysis were more clonally expanded and had lower generation probabilities. A later analysis associated about 18,000 TCR beta sequences with specific HLA alleles at a false discovery rate of 0.05. HLA typing was unavailable for some donors at each locus, so association tests used only the typed subset. Because counts were too low, 15 to 20 rarely observed V segments, including chromosome 9 orphons, were excluded from the earlier analysis of 587 of the donors. Most TCR sequences were observed very rarely across donors, whereas some public TCRs were present in many individuals. A later genetic analysis reported fewer N-insertions in productive TCRs among donors in an Asian-associated ancestry cluster than the roughly 650-donor mean. Linkage disequilibrium might explain the correlated functional status among segregating V segments, but an unknown experimental factor could not be ruled out. Only TCR beta chains were sequenced in this cohort, and the absence of alpha or paired-chain data limited detectable features. A few of the identified cytomegalovirus-associated TCR beta chains were confirmed in vitro to be specific for cytomegalovirus antigens. The study gave a list of over 150 TCR beta chains associated with cytomegalovirus. It was suggested by the authors that the approach could potentially be generalized to other disease states and immunological phenotypes. An earlier analysis of approximately 590 of the donors showed that most TCR beta V segments appeared in productive rearrangements either about 87% or about 30% of the time, which broadly matched IMGT annotations. A cluster of highly shared sequence variants was judged likely to be a technical artifact of the sequencing pipeline. Several of the top co-occurrence clusters appeared to be linked to parvovirus B19, influenza, CMV and Epstein-Barr virus, according to a later analysis. Assigning TCR associations to individual alleles was difficult when HLA alleles, especially DR and DQ, strongly co-occurred.

As for this clone: Its specific antigen is unknown.

In total, 666 healthy bone marrow donors made up the cohort. At the time of sampling, all cohort members were nominally healthy, though unrecorded immune exposures were likely present. The donor tested CMV seropositive and was one of the 289 seropositive cohort members. Every donor gave a peripheral blood sample, and the peripheral blood mononuclear cells from that sample were used for TCR beta sequencing. Genomic DNA extraction from the blood cell samples was performed with the Qiagen DNeasy Blood Extraction Kit. The chain joins TRBV5-1 to TRBJ1-2; too little of a D gene remains to name it. This clonotype was obtained from a woman aged 25 to 39 in good health and CMV-seropositive. Sequenced input: PBMCs. The CDR3 here reads CASSQAGGGIDYGYTF. Read as DNA, the sequence is TGCGCCAGCAGCCAGGCGGGAGGTGGAATCGACTATGGCTACACCTTC.